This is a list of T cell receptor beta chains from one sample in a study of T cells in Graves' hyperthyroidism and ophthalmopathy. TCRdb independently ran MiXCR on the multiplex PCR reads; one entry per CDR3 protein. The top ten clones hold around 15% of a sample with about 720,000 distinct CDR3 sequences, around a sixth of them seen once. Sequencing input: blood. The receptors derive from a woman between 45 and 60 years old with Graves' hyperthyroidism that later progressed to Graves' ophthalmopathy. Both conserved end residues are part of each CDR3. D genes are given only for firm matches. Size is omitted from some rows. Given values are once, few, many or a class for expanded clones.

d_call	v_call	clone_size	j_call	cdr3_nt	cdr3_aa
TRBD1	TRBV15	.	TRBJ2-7	TGTGCCACCAGCCAAGGGACAGGGGGCCTTAGGTACGAGCAGTACTTC	CATSQGTGGLRYEQYF
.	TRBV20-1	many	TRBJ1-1	TGCAGTGCGCAGAGACCGGGGTTTACTGAAGCTTTCTTT	CSAQRPGFTEAFF
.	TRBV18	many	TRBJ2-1	TGTGCCAGCTCACATTTGGGATATAATGAGCAGTTCTTC	CASSHLGYNEQFF
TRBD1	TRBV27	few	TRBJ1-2	TGTGCCAGCAGTCCGCATGGACAGGGGAACTATGGCTACACCTTC	CASSPHGQGNYGYTF
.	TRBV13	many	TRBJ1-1	TGTGCCAGCAGCCGGGAGGGCAAGGGGGCTGAAGCTTTCTTT	CASSREGKGAEAFF
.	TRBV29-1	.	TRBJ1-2	TGCAGCGTTGAAAAGTCGGCTGGAACTAACTATGGCTACACCTTC	CSVEKSAGTNYGYTF
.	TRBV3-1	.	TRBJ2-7	TGTGCCAGCAGCCAAGAGGACGAACCGACCTCCTACGAGCAGTACTTC	CASSQEDEPTSYEQYF
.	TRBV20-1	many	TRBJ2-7	TGCAGTGCTAGGAATATCCGGGACAACTACGAGCAGTACTTC	CSARNIRDNYEQYF
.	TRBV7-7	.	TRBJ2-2	TGTGCTAGCAGCTTAGGGGTACCGAACACCGGGGAGCTGTTTTTT	CASSLGVPNTGELFF
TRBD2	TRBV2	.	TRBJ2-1	TGTGCGAAGCAGTGGACTAGCGGGCCCCACAATGAGCAGTTCTTC	CAKQWTSGPHNEQFF
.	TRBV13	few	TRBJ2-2	TGTGCCAGCAGCCATCCAGGGTCGAACACCGGGGAGCTGTTTTTT	CASSHPGSNTGELFF
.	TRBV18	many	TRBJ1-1	TGTGCCAGCTCACCAGGGTACATGAACACTGAAGCTTTCTTT	CASSPGYMNTEAFF
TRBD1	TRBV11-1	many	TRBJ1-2	TGTGCCAGCAGCTTGACTGGGACAGGGGCCGGCTACACCTTC	CASSLTGTGAGYTF
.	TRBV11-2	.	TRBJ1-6	TGTGCCAGCAGACGGAACGAGGGGATTAGAGGTTCCTATAATTCACCCCTCCACTTT	CASRRNEGIRGSYNSPLHF
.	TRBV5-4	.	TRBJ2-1	TGTGCCAGCAGCTTGCGGCCAAGCTCCTACAATGAGCAGTTCTTC	CASSLRPSSYNEQFF
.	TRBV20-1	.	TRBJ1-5	TGCAGTGTTAATAAGGTTGGCAATCAGCCCCAGCATTTT	CSVNKVGNQPQHF
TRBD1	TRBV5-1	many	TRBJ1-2	TGCGCCAGCAGCATCTCCGGGACAGGGAGGAACGATGGCTACACCTTC	CASSISGTGRNDGYTF
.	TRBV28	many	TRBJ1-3	TGTGCCAGCAGTTCGCTTAGGAGGCCCAGCTCTGGAAACACCATATATTTT	CASSSLRRPSSGNTIYF
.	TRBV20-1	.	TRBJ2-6	TGCAGTGCTAGAGCGCGGTTGGTATCTGGGGCCAACGTCCTGACTTTC	CSARARLVSGANVLTF
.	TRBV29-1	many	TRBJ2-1	TGCAGCGTTGGAACAGGGATTACCTCCTACAATGAGCAGTTCTTC	CSVGTGITSYNEQFF
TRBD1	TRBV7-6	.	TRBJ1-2	TGTGCCAGCAGCAACCTTGGACAGGGGGGTGGCTACACCTTC	CASSNLGQGGGYTF
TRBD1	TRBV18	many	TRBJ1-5	TGTGCCAGCTCCCTACAGGGGGCGAGGGGCAATCAGCCCCAGCATTTT	CASSLQGARGNQPQHF
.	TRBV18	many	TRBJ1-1	TGTGCCAGCTCACCTGATCTTCCTTCGGACACTGAAGCTTTCTTT	CASSPDLPSDTEAFF
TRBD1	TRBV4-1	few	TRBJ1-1	TGCGCCAGCAGCCAGTCAGGGGGGGCGAACACTGAAGCTTTCTTT	CASSQSGGANTEAFF
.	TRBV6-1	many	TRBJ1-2	TGTGCCAGCAGTGAGGTTGGGACAACATCTTTCTATGGCTACACCTTC	CASSEVGTTSFYGYTF
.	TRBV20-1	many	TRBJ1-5	TGCAGTGCTAGATGGGCGGGGTATAGCAATCAGCCCCAGCATTTT	CSARWAGYSNQPQHF
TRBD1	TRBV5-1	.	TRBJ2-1	TGCGCCAGCAGCTGGGGACAGAACTACAATGAGCAGTTCTTC	CASSWGQNYNEQFF
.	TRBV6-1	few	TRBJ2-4	TGTGCCAGCAGTTCCCTCAGGGTATTAGGAATTCAGTACTTC	CASSSLRVLGIQYF